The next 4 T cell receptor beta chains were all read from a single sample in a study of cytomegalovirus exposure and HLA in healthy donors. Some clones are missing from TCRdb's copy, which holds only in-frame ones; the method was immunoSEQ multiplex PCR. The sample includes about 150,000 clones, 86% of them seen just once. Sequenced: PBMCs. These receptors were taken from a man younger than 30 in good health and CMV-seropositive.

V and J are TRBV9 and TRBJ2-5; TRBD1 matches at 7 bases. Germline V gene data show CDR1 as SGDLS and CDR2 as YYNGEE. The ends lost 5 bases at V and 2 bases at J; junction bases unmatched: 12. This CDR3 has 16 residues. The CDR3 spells CASSYLPGQSQETQYF. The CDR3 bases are TGTGCCAGCAGTTATCTCCCGGGACAGTCACAAGAGACCCAGTACTTC. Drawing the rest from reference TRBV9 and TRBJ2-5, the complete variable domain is DSGVTQTPKHLITATGQRVTLRCSPRSGDLSVYWYQQSLDQGLQFLIQYYNGEERAKGNILERFSAQQFPDLHSELNLSSLELGDSALYFCASSYLPGQSQETQYFGPGTRLLVL.

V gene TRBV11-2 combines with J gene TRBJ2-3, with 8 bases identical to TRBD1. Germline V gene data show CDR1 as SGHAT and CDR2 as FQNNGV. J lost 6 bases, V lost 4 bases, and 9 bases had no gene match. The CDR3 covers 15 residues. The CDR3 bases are TGTGCCAGCAGCTCAGCGGACAGGGATCCCGATACGCAGTATTTT. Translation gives CASSSADRDPDTQYF.

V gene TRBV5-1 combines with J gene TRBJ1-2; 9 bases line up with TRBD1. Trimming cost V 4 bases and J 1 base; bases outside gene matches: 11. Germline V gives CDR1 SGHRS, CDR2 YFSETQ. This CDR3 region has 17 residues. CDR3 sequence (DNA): TGCGCCAGCAGCATATCCGGGACAGGGTATCGTAACTATGGCTACACCTTC. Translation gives CASSISGTGYRNYGYTF.

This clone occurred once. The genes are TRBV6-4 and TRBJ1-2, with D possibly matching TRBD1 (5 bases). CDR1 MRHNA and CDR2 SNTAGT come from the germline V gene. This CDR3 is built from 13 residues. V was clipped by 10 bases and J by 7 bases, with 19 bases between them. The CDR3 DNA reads TGTGCCACCCAGGGAGGGGAGTACGGTGGCTACACCTTC. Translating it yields CATQGGEYGGYTF.